A selection of T cell receptor beta chains follows, all from one sample in a study of blood T cell repertoires in COVID-19. Generated by immunoSEQ multiplex PCR, the TCRdb table keeps only in-frame clones and is missing some. The table lists 98,000 or so clones, 85% to 90% of them singletons. Sequenced input: peripheral blood. The receptors shown here come from a woman aged 60-70 years in a cohort sampled during active or convalescent COVID-19. The CDR3 runs from the conserved cysteine through the conserved F or W. The D gene is left open where the match is weak. Clone size, where shown, is once, few, many, or a class for clones that have expanded.

clone_size: NA; v_call: TRBV5-1; d_call: NA; j_call: TRBJ1-1; cdr3_nt: TGCGCCAGCAGCTTGGGGGCCCTTAACGCTGAAGCTTTCTTT; cdr3_aa: CASSLGALNAEAFF
clone_size: NA; v_call: TRBV5-1; d_call: TRBD1; j_call: TRBJ1-1; cdr3_nt: TGCGCCAGCAGCCCGGGGACAGTGGGGGACACTGAAGCTTTCTTT; cdr3_aa: CASSPGTVGDTEAFF
clone_size: NA; v_call: TRBV5-8; d_call: NA; j_call: TRBJ1-1; cdr3_nt: TGTGCCAGCAGCCCGGGTGGGGGCTGGGACACTGAAGCTTTCTTT; cdr3_aa: CASSPGGGWDTEAFF
clone_size: NA; v_call: TRBV5-1; d_call: TRBD1; j_call: TRBJ2-2; cdr3_nt: TGCGCCAGCAGCCTACTGACAGGGTCCACCGGGGAGCTGTTTTTT; cdr3_aa: CASSLLTGSTGELFF
clone_size: NA; v_call: TRBV3-1/TRBV3-2; d_call: TRBD1; j_call: TRBJ1-3; cdr3_nt: TGTGCCAGCAGCCCCATCAGGGGGCGTAACTCTGGAAACACCATATATTTT; cdr3_aa: CASSPIRGRNSGNTIYF
clone_size: NA; v_call: TRBV6-1; d_call: NA; j_call: TRBJ1-5; cdr3_nt: TGTGCCAGCAGTGACGGGGGAGGTCAGCCCCAGCATTTT; cdr3_aa: CASSDGGGQPQHF
clone_size: NA; v_call: TRBV5-4; d_call: NA; j_call: TRBJ1-2; cdr3_nt: TGTGCCAGCAGCTCAATTACCAGGGGTGCCTGGGGCTATGGCTACACCTTC; cdr3_aa: CASSSITRGAWGYGYTF
clone_size: once; v_call: TRBV7-9; d_call: TRBD2; j_call: TRBJ2-3; cdr3_nt: TGTGCCAGCAGCCAACCAAGTAGCGGGGGGACAGATACGCAGTATTTT; cdr3_aa: CASSQPSSGGTDTQYF
clone_size: NA; v_call: TRBV28; d_call: NA; j_call: TRBJ1-1; cdr3_nt: TGTGCCAGCATCGGAGGGACCCAAGAAGCTTTCTTT; cdr3_aa: CASIGGTQEAFF
clone_size: NA; v_call: TRBV3-1/TRBV3-2; d_call: TRBD2; j_call: TRBJ2-7; cdr3_nt: TGTGCCAGCAGCCAAGCCGCGCTAGCGGGAACCCTCTACGAGCAGTACTTC; cdr3_aa: CASSQAALAGTLYEQYF
clone_size: NA; v_call: TRBV2; d_call: NA; j_call: TRBJ1-5; cdr3_nt: TGTGCCAGCAGTGAATCCGGGTCCAGCAATCAGCCCCAGCATTTT; cdr3_aa: CASSESGSSNQPQHF
clone_size: few; v_call: TRBV19; d_call: TRBD1; j_call: TRBJ1-5; cdr3_nt: TGTGCCAGTAGGGACAGGGACAATCAGCCCCAGCATTTT; cdr3_aa: CASRDRDNQPQHF
clone_size: NA; v_call: TRBV18; d_call: NA; j_call: TRBJ1-6; cdr3_nt: TGTGCCAGCTCACCACCCGGGTCACCCCTCCACTTT; cdr3_aa: CASSPPGSPLHF
clone_size: NA; v_call: TRBV19; d_call: TRBD1; j_call: TRBJ1-1; cdr3_nt: TGTGCCACCGCCCGGGACAGGCGCATCACTGAAGCTTTCTTT; cdr3_aa: CATARDRRITEAFF
clone_size: few; v_call: TRBV19; d_call: TRBD2; j_call: TRBJ2-1; cdr3_nt: TGTGCCAGTAGGCCTAGCGGGAGTAATGAGCAGTTCTTC; cdr3_aa: CASRPSGSNEQFF
clone_size: NA; v_call: TRBV7-9; d_call: NA; j_call: TRBJ2-7; cdr3_nt: TGTGCCAGCAGCTTAAGTATGGCTCCTGGCGAGCAGTACTTC; cdr3_aa: CASSLSMAPGEQYF
clone_size: NA; v_call: TRBV28; d_call: TRBD1; j_call: TRBJ1-5; cdr3_nt: TGTGCCAGCAGTAGAGACACAGGGGTTCGGAGCAATCAGCCCCAGCATTTT; cdr3_aa: CASSRDTGVRSNQPQHF
clone_size: NA; v_call: TRBV3-1/TRBV3-2; d_call: NA; j_call: TRBJ1-2; cdr3_nt: TGTGCCAGCAGCCCCCTGGGGGCCAACTATGGCTACACCTTC; cdr3_aa: CASSPLGANYGYTF
clone_size: NA; v_call: TRBV19; d_call: TRBD1; j_call: TRBJ2-1; cdr3_nt: TGTGCCAGTAGTATGAAGGGGGCAGGCCTTCTGGGGGAGCAGTTCTTC; cdr3_aa: CASSMKGAGLLGEQFF
clone_size: NA; v_call: TRBV7-8; d_call: TRBD2; j_call: TRBJ2-5; cdr3_nt: TGTGCCAGCAGCTTAGCTCCGGGGAGGGTCGAGACCCAGTACTTC; cdr3_aa: CASSLAPGRVETQYF
clone_size: NA; v_call: TRBV7-9; d_call: NA; j_call: TRBJ1-1; cdr3_nt: TGTGCCAGCACCTGGGACACTACGAGCCGGAACACTGAAGCTTTCTTT; cdr3_aa: CASTWDTTSRNTEAFF
clone_size: NA; v_call: TRBV11-2; d_call: TRBD1; j_call: TRBJ2-7; cdr3_nt: TGTGCCAGCAGCTATAGGGCAACAGGGGGCATCTACGAGCAGTACTTC; cdr3_aa: CASSYRATGGIYEQYF
clone_size: NA; v_call: TRBV15; d_call: TRBD1; j_call: TRBJ2-4; cdr3_nt: TGTGCCACCAGCAGGGGTACCGGGACAGGGGGCAGGGGCAAAAACATTCAGTACTTC; cdr3_aa: CATSRGTGTGGRGKNIQYF
clone_size: NA; v_call: TRBV3-1/TRBV3-2; d_call: NA; j_call: TRBJ2-7; cdr3_nt: TGTGCCAGCACCGCGCCCACGGGACATCAAGGAGCCTACGAGCAGTACTTC; cdr3_aa: CASTAPTGHQGAYEQYF
clone_size: once; v_call: TRBV21-1; d_call: NA; j_call: TRBJ1-5; cdr3_nt: TGTGCCAGCAGCAAAGCCCTTCGCAAGGACAGACATAGCAATCAGCCCCAGCATTTT; cdr3_aa: CASSKALRKDRHSNQPQHF
clone_size: NA; v_call: TRBV4-1; d_call: NA; j_call: TRBJ1-5; cdr3_nt: TGCGCCAGCAGCCAAGATTGGCAGGTTTTGGGCAATCAGCCCCAGCATTTT; cdr3_aa: CASSQDWQVLGNQPQHF
clone_size: NA; v_call: TRBV15; d_call: NA; j_call: TRBJ2-5; cdr3_nt: TGTGCCACCAGCAGAGATCTAACGGTGACGGGGTCGGAGACCCAGTACTTC; cdr3_aa: CATSRDLTVTGSETQYF
clone_size: few; v_call: TRBV3-1/TRBV3-2; d_call: TRBD2; j_call: TRBJ2-5; cdr3_nt: TGTGCCAGCAGCCTTGGGGGGGACCCCAAGACCCAGTACTTC; cdr3_aa: CASSLGGDPKTQYF
clone_size: few; v_call: TRBV19; d_call: NA; j_call: TRBJ2-2; cdr3_nt: TGTGCCAGTAGTATAGCCTCCCTGGGCCCCGGGGAGCTGTTTTTT; cdr3_aa: CASSIASLGPGELFF
clone_size: NA; v_call: TRBV7-3; d_call: NA; j_call: TRBJ1-1; cdr3_nt: TGTGCCAGCAGCTTACCGTGGAGTGCGAACACTGAAGCTTTCTTT; cdr3_aa: CASSLPWSANTEAFF
clone_size: NA; v_call: TRBV7-8; d_call: TRBD1; j_call: TRBJ2-1; cdr3_nt: TGTGCCAGCAGCGCGTACAGGGGGGAGCAGTTCTTC; cdr3_aa: CASSAYRGEQFF
clone_size: NA; v_call: TRBV2; d_call: NA; j_call: TRBJ1-6; cdr3_nt: TGTGCCAGCAAAGTCAGGGTAGATTCACCCCTCCACTTT; cdr3_aa: CASKVRVDSPLHF
clone_size: NA; v_call: TRBV28; d_call: TRBD1; j_call: TRBJ1-2; cdr3_nt: TGTGCCAGCGGCACCGGACAGGGAACATATCTCTATGGCTACACCTTC; cdr3_aa: CASGTGQGTYLYGYTF
clone_size: NA; v_call: TRBV4-1; d_call: TRBD2; j_call: TRBJ2-5; cdr3_nt: TGCGCCAGCAGCCAAGATCCAGCGGGAGCCCCATTAGGGACCCAGTACTTC; cdr3_aa: CASSQDPAGAPLGTQYF
clone_size: NA; v_call: TRBV7-9; d_call: NA; j_call: TRBJ2-2; cdr3_nt: TGTGCCAGCAGCTTAGCGGAGGAGCAGCGGAACACCGGGGAGCTGTTTTTT; cdr3_aa: CASSLAEEQRNTGELFF
clone_size: NA; v_call: TRBV5-1; d_call: TRBD1; j_call: TRBJ2-2; cdr3_nt: TGCGCCAGCAGGTCCGGGACAGGGTACGGGGAGCTGTTTTTT; cdr3_aa: CASRSGTGYGELFF
clone_size: NA; v_call: TRBV19; d_call: TRBD1; j_call: TRBJ1-4; cdr3_nt: TGTGCCAGTTCCTCCGGGACAGGCGGTGAAAAACTGTTTTTT; cdr3_aa: CASSSGTGGEKLFF
clone_size: NA; v_call: TRBV5-1; d_call: NA; j_call: TRBJ1-1; cdr3_nt: TGCGCCAGCAGCTTTCGGGAGGACACTGAAGCTTTCTTT; cdr3_aa: CASSFREDTEAFF
clone_size: NA; v_call: TRBV19; d_call: TRBD1; j_call: TRBJ2-6; cdr3_nt: TGTGCCAGTAGTCTTAGGACAGGGGCCGCAACTTTCATCTCTGGGGCCAACGTCCTGACTTTC; cdr3_aa: CASSLRTGAATFISGANVLTF
clone_size: once; v_call: TRBV27; d_call: TRBD2; j_call: TRBJ2-1; cdr3_nt: TGTGCCAGCAGTCCCAACCCTAGAGCGGGGGGGCTTGGTGAGCAGTTCTTC; cdr3_aa: CASSPNPRAGGLGEQFF
clone_size: NA; v_call: TRBV7-9; d_call: NA; j_call: TRBJ1-1; cdr3_nt: TGTGCCAGCAGCTTAGGTCAGATGAACACTGAAGCTTTCTTT; cdr3_aa: CASSLGQMNTEAFF
clone_size: NA; v_call: TRBV2; d_call: NA; j_call: TRBJ1-2; cdr3_nt: TGTGCCAGCGCACCCGCCAGAGGAGGCTACACCTTC; cdr3_aa: CASAPARGGYTF
clone_size: NA; v_call: TRBV5-1; d_call: NA; j_call: TRBJ2-3; cdr3_nt: TGCGCCAGCAGCTTGGGACAGATATCCACAGATACGCAGTATTTT; cdr3_aa: CASSLGQISTDTQYF
clone_size: NA; v_call: TRBV19; d_call: NA; j_call: TRBJ2-7; cdr3_nt: TGTGCCAGTAACCCGGGCCAGGGTTTCTACGAGCAGTACTTC; cdr3_aa: CASNPGQGFYEQYF
clone_size: NA; v_call: TRBV7-9; d_call: NA; j_call: TRBJ1-5; cdr3_nt: TGTGCCAGCAGCTTAGCGGGGGGGATCCCCCAGCATTTT; cdr3_aa: CASSLAGGIPQHF
clone_size: NA; v_call: TRBV9; d_call: NA; j_call: TRBJ1-4; cdr3_nt: TGTGCCAGCAGCGTAGGGACAGCCCGAAGTGAAAAACTGTTTTTT; cdr3_aa: CASSVGTARSEKLFF
clone_size: NA; v_call: TRBV6-5; d_call: TRBD1; j_call: TRBJ1-4; cdr3_nt: TGTGCCAGCAGGTTACAGGGGATTCCTAATGAAAAACTGTTTTTT; cdr3_aa: CASRLQGIPNEKLFF
clone_size: NA; v_call: TRBV15; d_call: TRBD2; j_call: TRBJ2-7; cdr3_nt: TGTGCCACCAGCTGGGGACTAGCGGGAGGGCCCCACGAGCAGTACTTC; cdr3_aa: CATSWGLAGGPHEQYF
clone_size: NA; v_call: TRBV3-1/TRBV3-2; d_call: TRBD2; j_call: TRBJ2-2; cdr3_nt: TGTGCCAGCACCCCGCGGGAGGTCGGCACCGGGGAGCTGTTTTTT; cdr3_aa: CASTPREVGTGELFF
clone_size: once; v_call: TRBV5-4; d_call: TRBD2; j_call: TRBJ2-3; cdr3_nt: TGTGCCAGCAGCCAGCGCGAGCGGGGCAGCACAGATACGCAGTATTTT; cdr3_aa: CASSQRERGSTDTQYF
clone_size: NA; v_call: TRBV27; d_call: NA; j_call: TRBJ2-1; cdr3_nt: TGTGCCAGCAGCCTTTCTCCCCCGGGAAACCTTAACAATGAGCAGTTCTTC; cdr3_aa: CASSLSPPGNLNNEQFF
clone_size: NA; v_call: TRBV11-2; d_call: NA; j_call: TRBJ2-1; cdr3_nt: TGTGCCAGCAGCTCTTCTTCGCTAATAACCTACAATGAGCAGTTCTTC; cdr3_aa: CASSSSSLITYNEQFF
clone_size: NA; v_call: TRBV9; d_call: TRBD1; j_call: TRBJ2-1; cdr3_nt: TGTGCCAGCAGCGACGGGACAGGGGGATTCTACAATGAGCAGTTCTTC; cdr3_aa: CASSDGTGGFYNEQFF
clone_size: NA; v_call: TRBV10-3; d_call: NA; j_call: TRBJ2-3; cdr3_nt: TGTGCCATCAGTGAGTCTGGGGCGGGGCTCACAGATACGCAGTATTTT; cdr3_aa: CAISESGAGLTDTQYF
clone_size: NA; v_call: TRBV19; d_call: TRBD1; j_call: TRBJ2-7; cdr3_nt: TGTGCCAGTAGTAAGCCGGGACAGGGGGCCCACGAGCAGTACTTC; cdr3_aa: CASSKPGQGAHEQYF
clone_size: once; v_call: TRBV14; d_call: TRBD1; j_call: TRBJ2-2; cdr3_nt: TGTGCCAGCACCCTAACTCACCCGACGGGACAGCCAAGGGGCGGGGAGCTGTTTTTT; cdr3_aa: CASTLTHPTGQPRGGELFF
clone_size: NA; v_call: TRBV5-1; d_call: NA; j_call: TRBJ2-2; cdr3_nt: TGCGCCAGCAGGACGCGGCTCAACACCGGGGAGCTGTTTTTT; cdr3_aa: CASRTRLNTGELFF